The 7 T cell receptor beta chains below come from one sample, sequenced in a study of T cell changes during pregnancy in multiple sclerosis. Sequencing was performed with immunoSEQ multiplex PCR; in TCRdb, only in-frame clones are kept and a portion is missing. The data show 55,000 to 70,000 clones, with 70% to 90% seen just once and about 1.8% held by the top ten. Sequences were derived from peripheral blood, sampled after pregnancy. The receptors here all came from a female donor with multiple sclerosis, enrolled in a pregnancy study.

The chain is built from TRBV5-5 and TRBJ1-1; D remains unclear. This CDR3 is 13 amino acids long. V lost 4 bases, J lost 6 bases, and 13 bases lay in between. Germline V CDR1 and CDR2: SGHKS, YYEKEE (reference sequence). The CDR3 region has the DNA TGTGCCAGCAGCCAGGAGGACGCGGCTGAAGCTTTCTTT. This codes for CASSQEDAAEAFF.

The V and J genes are TRBV9 and TRBJ1-1, with TRBD1 identical over 8 bases. The CDR3 spans 15 residues. The germline gives CDR1 SGDLS, CDR2 YYNGEE. V was pared by 4 bases and J by 3 bases, with 8 bases of the junction left unmatched. The CDR3 DNA follows: TGTGCCAGCAGCCGGCCCCAGGGGGCGGACACTGAAGCTTTCTTT. Protein product: CASSRPQGADTEAFF.

This rearrangement joins TRBV7-3 to TRBJ2-3; 8 bases agree with TRBD2. CDR3 length: 15 residues. Germline V gene sequence: CDR1 SGHTA, CDR2 FQGTGA. The V and J ends lost 5 bases and 4 bases, in that order; junction bases with no gene match: 8. The CDR3 coding sequence is TGTGCCAGCAGCCGTAGCGGGGTTAGCGCAGATACGCAGTATTTT. It specifies CASSRSGVSADTQYF. The complete variable domain, with remaining parts taken from reference TRBV7-3 and TRBJ2-3, reads GAGVSQTPSNKVTEKGKYVELRCDPISGHTALYWYRQSLGQGPEFLIYFQGTGAADDSGLPNDRFFAVRPEGSVSTLKIQRTERGDSAVYLCASSRSGVSADTQYFGPGTRLTVL.

This rearrangement joins TRBV6-1 to TRBJ2-5, with TRBD1 matching 8 bases. The germline V gene encodes CDR1 MNHNS and CDR2 SASEGT. The CDR3 covers 13 residues. V shed 4 bases, J shed 5 bases, and the junction held 3 bases outside the gene matches. CDR3 loop: CASSAGGEETQYF. In DNA form, the CDR3 reads TGTGCCAGCAGTGCAGGGGGCGAGGAGACCCAGTACTTC.

This chain links TRBV6-6 with TRBJ1-4; D unclear. Deletions cut 7 bases from V and 0 bases from J, with 12 bases between. This CDR3 region has 15 residues. Germline values: CDR1 MNHNY, CDR2 SVGAGI (reference sequence). For the CDR3, the DNA is TGTGCCAGCATCTCCGCGGCGGCAACTAATGAAAAACTGTTTTTT. Translation gives CASISAAATNEKLFF.

J is TRBJ1-2 and V is TRBV19; TRBD1 might be the D (6 bases). The V end lost 11 bases, the J end lost 3 bases, and 13 bases lay between the germline ends. The CDR3 spans 12 residues. Germline CDR1 LNHDA, CDR2 SQIVND (reference sequence). CDR3 nucleotide sequence: TGTGCCGCTTCGGACAGACACTATGGCTACACCTTC. Amino acid sequence: CAASDRHYGYTF.

This clone was observed a single time. The chain employs TRBV5-1 and TRBJ2-2; D is unclear. This CDR3 region has 15 residues. Looked up from germline, CDR1 is SGHRS and CDR2 is YFSETQ. The germline V and J ends were trimmed by 4 bases and 4 bases, with 14 bases remaining between them. The CDR3: CASSQDYSSTGELFF. CDR3 sequence (DNA): TGCGCCAGCAGCCAAGATTACAGCTCCACCGGGGAGCTGTTTTTT.